The entry below gives a single T cell receptor (beta chain) sequence along with its context. The V gene lost 6 bases and the J gene lost 0 bases, with 14 bases spanning the gap. The germline gives CDR1 SQVTM, CDR2 ANQGSEA. There are 14 residues in the CDR3. TCRdb analysed the RT-PCR reads with MiXCR anew, one entry per CDR3 protein. This table holds about 680,000 distinct CDR3 sequences, around 14% found once. Sequenced material: memory CD4+ T cells from blood. V usage is TRBV29-1 and J usage is TRBJ1-2; D possibly corresponds to TRBD1 (5 bases). This TCR came from a female donor in good health, serving as a healthy control. CDR3 DNA: TGCAGCGTCGCCCATCAGGGAGCTAACTATGGCTACACCTTC. It yields the protein CSVAHQGANYGYTF.